The entry that follows covers one TCR beta chain sequence. No antigen is known for it. No much larger clonotype is one base removed from it; base qualities were not supplied. Library preparation was by the immunoSEQ multiplex PCR assay. The table comes from immuneACCESS by way of TCRdb, which keeps in-frame sequences with V and J called. Part of the clones is missing from these tables; in studies checked, under half for an unresolved V gene and the rest for unknown reasons. This sample gives fewer than 60,000 clones in total; 90% to 95% of them show up just once. 3% to 3.5% of the sample is taken by the ten largest. Looking up the germline V gene yields CDR1 MNHEY and CDR2 SVGAGI. From the cysteine through the phenylalanine, the CDR3 covers 14 amino acids. CDR3 DNA only is kept here, 42 bases in frame from base 1. Here V drops 0 bases and J drops 7 bases, and the junction holds 6 bases not matched to any gene.

This sample is part of a study of technical replicates of blood from a handful of donors (dated by TCRdb to the late 2010s). The TCR was taken from a human donor in good health. Some clones in this sample may be carry-over from other donors' samples. The chain uses TRBV6-5 and TRBJ2-7, and TRBD2 matches 7 of the central bases. Input material: PBMCs. The CDR3 in this case is CASSYSGGFGEQYF. The bases read TGTGCCAGCAGTTACTCGGGAGGGTTCGGGGAGCAGTACTTC.